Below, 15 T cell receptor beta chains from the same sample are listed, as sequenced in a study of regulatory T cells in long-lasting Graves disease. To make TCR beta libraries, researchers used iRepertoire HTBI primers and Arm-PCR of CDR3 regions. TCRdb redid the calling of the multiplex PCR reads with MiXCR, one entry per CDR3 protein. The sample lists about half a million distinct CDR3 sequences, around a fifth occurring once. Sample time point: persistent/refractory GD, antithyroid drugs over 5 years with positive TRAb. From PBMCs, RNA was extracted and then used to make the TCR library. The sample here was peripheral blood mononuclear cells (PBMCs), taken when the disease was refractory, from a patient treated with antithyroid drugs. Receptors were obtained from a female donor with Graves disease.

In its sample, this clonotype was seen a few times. CDR3 in amino acids: CASSLTGTSGTYEQYF. The CDR3 nucleotides read TGTGCCAGCAGCTTAACAGGGACTAGCGGGACCTACGAGCAGTACTTC. The J gene is TRBJ2-7, the V gene TRBV7-3, with 13 nucleotides matching TRBD2. The CDR3 runs 16 residues. The V gene's germline CDR1 is SGHTA and CDR2 FQGTGA. V trimming: 0 bases; J trimming: 2 bases; junction bases outside the gene matches: 1.

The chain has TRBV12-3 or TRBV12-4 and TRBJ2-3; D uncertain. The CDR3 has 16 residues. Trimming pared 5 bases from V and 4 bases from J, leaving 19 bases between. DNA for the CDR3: TGTGCCAGCAGTGGCCCGGACGGAACCCCCCCAGATACGCAGTATTTT. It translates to CASSGPDGTPPDTQYF.

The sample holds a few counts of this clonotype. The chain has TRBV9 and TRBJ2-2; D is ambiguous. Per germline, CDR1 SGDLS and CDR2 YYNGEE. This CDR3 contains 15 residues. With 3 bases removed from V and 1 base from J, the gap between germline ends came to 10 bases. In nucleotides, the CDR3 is TGTGCCAGCAGCGCCCAACCGGGGAACACCGGGGAGCTGTTTTTT. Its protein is CASSAQPGNTGELFF. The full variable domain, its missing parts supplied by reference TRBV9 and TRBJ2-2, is DSGVTQTPKHLITATGQRVTLRCSPRSGDLSVYWYQQSLDQGLQFLIQYYNGEERAKGNILERFSAQQFPDLHSELNLSSLELGDSALYFCASSAQPGNTGELFFGEGSRLTVL.

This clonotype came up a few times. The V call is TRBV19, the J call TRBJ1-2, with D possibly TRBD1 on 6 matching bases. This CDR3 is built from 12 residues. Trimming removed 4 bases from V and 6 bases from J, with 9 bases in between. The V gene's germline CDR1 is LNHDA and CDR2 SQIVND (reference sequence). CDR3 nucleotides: TGTGCCAGTAGTAGACAGGACCATGGCTACACCTTC. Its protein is CASSRQDHGYTF.

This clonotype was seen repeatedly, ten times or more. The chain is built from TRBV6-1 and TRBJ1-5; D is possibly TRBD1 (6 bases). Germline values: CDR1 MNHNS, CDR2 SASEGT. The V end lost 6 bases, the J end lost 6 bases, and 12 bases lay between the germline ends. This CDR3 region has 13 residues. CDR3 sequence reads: CASSRGKSQPQHF. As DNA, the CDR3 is TGTGCCAGCAGCAGGGGTAAGAGTCAGCCCCAGCATTTT.

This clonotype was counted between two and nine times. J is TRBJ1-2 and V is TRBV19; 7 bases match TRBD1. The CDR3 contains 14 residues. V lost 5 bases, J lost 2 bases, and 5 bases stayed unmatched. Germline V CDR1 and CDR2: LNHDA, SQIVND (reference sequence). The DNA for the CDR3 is TGTGCCAGTAGTCCGACGGGACAGAACTATGGCTACACCTTC. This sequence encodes CASSPTGQNYGYTF.

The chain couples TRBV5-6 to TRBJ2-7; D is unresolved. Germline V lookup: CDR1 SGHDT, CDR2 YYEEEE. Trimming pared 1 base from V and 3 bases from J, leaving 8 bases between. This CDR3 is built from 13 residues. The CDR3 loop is CASSLNRYYEQYF. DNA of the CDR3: TGTGCCAGCAGCTTGAACAGATACTACGAGCAGTACTTC.

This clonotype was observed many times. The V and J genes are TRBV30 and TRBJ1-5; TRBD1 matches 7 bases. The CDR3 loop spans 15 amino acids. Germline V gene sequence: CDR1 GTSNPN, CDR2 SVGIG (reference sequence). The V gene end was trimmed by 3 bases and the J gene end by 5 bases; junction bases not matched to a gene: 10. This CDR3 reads CAWSTGTVAYQPQHF. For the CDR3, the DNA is TGTGCCTGGAGCACCGGGACAGTTGCTTATCAGCCCCAGCATTTT.

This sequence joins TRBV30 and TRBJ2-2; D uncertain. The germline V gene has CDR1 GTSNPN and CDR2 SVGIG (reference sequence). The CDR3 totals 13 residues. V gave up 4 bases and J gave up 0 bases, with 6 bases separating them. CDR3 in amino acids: CAWTDSNTGELFF. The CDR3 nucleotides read TGTGCCTGGACGGATTCGAACACCGGGGAGCTGTTTTTT. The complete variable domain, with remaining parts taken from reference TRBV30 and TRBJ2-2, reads SQTIHQWPATLVQPVGSPLSLECTVEGTSNPNLYWYRQAAGRGLQLLFYSVGIGQISSEVPQNLSASRPQDRQFILSSKKLLLSDSGFYLCAWTDSNTGELFFGEGSRLTVL.

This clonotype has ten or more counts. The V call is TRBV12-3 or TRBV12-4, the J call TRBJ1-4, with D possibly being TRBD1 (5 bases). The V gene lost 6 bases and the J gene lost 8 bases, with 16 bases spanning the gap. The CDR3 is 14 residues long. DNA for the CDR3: TGTGCCAGCAGGAGGACCTCGGGGGAGGAAAAACTGTTTTTT. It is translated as CASRRTSGEEKLFF.

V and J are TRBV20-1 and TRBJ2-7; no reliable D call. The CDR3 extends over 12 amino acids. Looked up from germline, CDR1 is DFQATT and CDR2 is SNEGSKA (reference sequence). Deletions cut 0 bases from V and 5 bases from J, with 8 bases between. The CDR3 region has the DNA TGCAGTGCTAGAGATGGGTCCCACGAGCAGTACTTC. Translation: CSARDGSHEQYF.

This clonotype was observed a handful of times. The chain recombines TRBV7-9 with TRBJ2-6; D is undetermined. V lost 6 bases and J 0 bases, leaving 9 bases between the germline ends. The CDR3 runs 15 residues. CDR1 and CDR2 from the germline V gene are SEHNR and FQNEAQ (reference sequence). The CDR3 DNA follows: TGTGCCAGCAGGGGTTCGGTCTCTGGGGCCAACGTCCTGACTTTC. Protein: CASRGSVSGANVLTF.

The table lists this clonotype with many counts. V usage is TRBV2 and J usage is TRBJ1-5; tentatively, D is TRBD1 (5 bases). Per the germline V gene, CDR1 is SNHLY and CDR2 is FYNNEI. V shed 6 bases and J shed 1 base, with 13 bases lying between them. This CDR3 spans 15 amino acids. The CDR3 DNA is TGTGCCAGCAGGAGCCAGGGACTAAGCAATCAGCCCCAGCATTTT. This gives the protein CASRSQGLSNQPQHF. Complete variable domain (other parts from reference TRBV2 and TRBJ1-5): EPEVTQTPSHQVTQMGQEVILRCVPISNHLYFYWYRQILGQKVEFLVSFYNNEISEKSEIFDDQFSVERPDGSNFTLKIRSTKLEDSAMYFCASRSQGLSNQPQHFGDGTRLSIL.

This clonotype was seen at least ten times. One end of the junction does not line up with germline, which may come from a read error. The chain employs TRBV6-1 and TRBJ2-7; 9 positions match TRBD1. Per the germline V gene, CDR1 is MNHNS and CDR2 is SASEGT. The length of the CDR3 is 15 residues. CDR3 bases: TGTGCCAGCAGAGAAGGGGGGACAGGGCGCTACGAGCAGTACTTC. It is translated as CASREGGTGRYEQYF.

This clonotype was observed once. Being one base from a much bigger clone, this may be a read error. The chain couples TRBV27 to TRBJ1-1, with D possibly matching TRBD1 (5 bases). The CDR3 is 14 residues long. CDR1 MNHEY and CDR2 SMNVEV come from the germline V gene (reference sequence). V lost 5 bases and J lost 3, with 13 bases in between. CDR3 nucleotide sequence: TGTGCCAGCAGTCCTACCAGGGTGTACACTGAAGCTTTCTTT. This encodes CASSPTRVYTEAFF.